This T cell receptor beta chain came from a study of T cells in Graves' hyperthyroidism and ophthalmopathy. More than 8.5 ml of fresh peripheral blood supplied the PBMCs. This clonotype appeared many times. Researchers took RNA transcripts and amplified the TCR beta CDR3 regions from them. First-round RT-PCR targeting the TCR CDR3 was performed with the HTBI primer set. TCRdb itself ran the multiplex PCR reads through MiXCR, one entry per CDR3 protein. The profile covers about 500,000 distinct CDR3 sequences, with approximately 14% appearing a single time and about a sixth taken by the ten largest. The ends lost 7 bases at V and 4 bases at J; junction bases unmatched: 3. Germline CDR1 is SNHLY and CDR2 is FYNNEI. The CDR3 is 14 amino acids.

The sequence derives from a young woman with Graves' hyperthyroidism. Sequencing was performed on blood. The rearrangement links TRBV2 to TRBJ2-5; 13 bases map to TRBD2. In DNA, the CDR3 is TGTGCCAGCAAGGGACTAGCGGGAATAGAGACCCAGTACTTC. Amino acid sequence: CASKGLAGIETQYF. The full variable domain, rest sourced from reference TRBV2 and TRBJ2-5, is EPEVTQTPSHQVTQMGQEVILRCVPISNHLYFYWYRQILGQKVEFLVSFYNNEISEKSEIFDDQFSVERPDGSNFTLKIRSTKLEDSAMYFCASKGLAGIETQYFGPGTRLLVL.